Each of the 30 T cell receptor beta chains below was sequenced from the same sample in a study of T cell responses to AZD1222 COVID-19 vaccine. Sequenced by immunoSEQ multiplex PCR; TCRdb stores in-frame clones only, minus some. The data show 150,000 to 200,000 clones, less than 95% seen once. This specimen was peripheral blood, taken on day 0 of AZD1222 vaccination. The receptors were sampled from an adult in good health.

V usage is TRBV27 and J usage is TRBJ1-1; D not resolved. This CDR3 has 14 amino acids. Germline CDR1 reads MNHEY; CDR2 reads SMNVEV (reference sequence). Trimming cost V 5 bases and J 5 bases, with 15 bases left between them. CDR3 residues: CASSLDGGGTEAFF. CDR3 coding DNA: TGTGCCAGCAGTCTCGACGGCGGTGGGACTGAAGCTTTCTTT.

The genes are TRBV5-6 and TRBJ1-2; 7 bases fit TRBD1. Germline V gives CDR1 SGHDT, CDR2 YYEEEE. The J segment lost 4 bases and the V segment lost 2 bases, leaving 5 bases of the junction unmatched. The CDR3 sequence is 14 residues long. CDR3 nucleotides: TGTGCCAGCAGCTTCACAGGGGCCAGCTATGGCTACACCTTC. It encodes CASSFTGASYGYTF.

This rearrangement joins TRBV5-4 to TRBJ2-1, with a tentative D call TRBD1 (7 bases). The germline CDR1 and CDR2 sequences are SGHNT and YYREEE (reference sequence). There are 13 residues in the CDR3. V lost 4 bases and J lost 8, with 13 bases in between. This CDR3 is CASSRGPGDEQFF. CDR3 DNA sequence: TGTGCCAGCAGCAGGGGGCCGGGGGATGAGCAGTTCTTC.

The chain combines TRBV5-6 with TRBJ2-7, with D maybe TRBD2 (5 bases). The V end was cut by 0 bases, the J end by 5 bases, with 12 bases between. The CDR3 covers 14 residues. Germline V lookup: CDR1 SGHDT, CDR2 YYEEEE. This CDR3 is CASSLDGESHEQYF. CDR3 nucleotide sequence: TGTGCCAGCAGCTTGGATGGGGAGTCCCACGAGCAGTACTTC.

The chain links TRBV7-6 to TRBJ2-7; D perhaps matches TRBD2 (6 bases). Germline-derived CDR1 and CDR2 are SGHVS and FNYEAQ. The V and J ends lost 2 bases and 5 bases respectively, with 16 bases between them. The CDR3 is 15 amino acids. The CDR3 region is CASSLITGATHEQYF. CDR3 in DNA: TGTGCCAGCAGCTTAATCACGGGAGCTACCCACGAGCAGTACTTC.

The chain recombines TRBV4-3 with TRBJ2-2, with D possibly TRBD2 on 5 matching bases. Germline CDR1 LGHNA, CDR2 YSLEER. The CDR3 spans 14 residues. Trimming pared 0 bases from V and 4 bases from J, leaving 6 bases between. This CDR3 is CASSQDRGTGELFF. The DNA of the CDR3 is TGCGCCAGCAGCCAAGATCGGGGCACCGGGGAGCTGTTTTTT.

The V call is TRBV6-2 or TRBV6-3, the J call TRBJ1-1; 7 bases are shared with TRBD1. Germline V gene data show CDR1 as MNHEY and CDR2 as SVGEGT. The V and J ends lost 2 bases and 6 bases, in that order; junction bases with no gene match: 3. The CDR3 contains 13 residues. The CDR3 DNA reads as TGTGCCAGCAGTTACCCAAGGGGGCCTGAAGCTTTCTTT. Residues: CASSYPRGPEAFF.

A single count supports this clone. This sequence joins TRBV10-1 and TRBJ2-5; no reliable D call. Germline values: CDR1 WNHNN, CDR2 SYGVQD (reference sequence). The CDR3 consists of 14 residues. The ends were cut back, 0 bases at V and 5 bases at J, with 10 bases in the middle. The CDR3 reads CASSESGEWETQYF. The CDR3 coding sequence is TGCGCCAGCAGTGAGTCTGGGGAATGGGAGACCCAGTACTTC.

This chain joins TRBV2 and TRBJ2-7, with D unclear. V lost 6 bases to trimming and J lost 0 bases, with 6 bases between them. Germline values: CDR1 SNHLY, CDR2 FYNNEI. The CDR3 is 12 amino acids. This chain's CDR3 is CASRVSSYEQYF. CDR3 coding DNA: TGTGCCAGCAGGGTTAGCTCCTACGAGCAGTACTTC.

V usage is TRBV7-9 and J usage is TRBJ2-5, with 16 bases aligning to TRBD2. The V gene's germline CDR1 is SEHNR and CDR2 FQNEAQ (reference sequence). The CDR3 contains 16 residues. The junction had 2 bases not matched to a gene; V was cut back by 6 bases and J by 1 base. CDR3 residues: CASRGLAGGSQETQYF. DNA of the CDR3: TGTGCCAGCAGGGGACTAGCGGGAGGGAGCCAAGAGACCCAGTACTTC.

This clone has just a few counts. The chain recombines TRBV10-2 with TRBJ2-1, with D possibly matching TRBD1 (6 bases). The V end lost 5 bases, the J end lost 0 bases, and 11 bases lay between the germline ends. The V gene's germline CDR1 is WSHSY and CDR2 SAAADI. The CDR3 loop spans 15 amino acids. CDR3 bases: TGCGCCAGCAGTAGGGGGTCGCCCTCCTACAATGAGCAGTTCTTC. Encoded protein: CASSRGSPSYNEQFF.

The chain links TRBV7-2 to TRBJ1-1; 7 nucleotides line up with TRBD1. This CDR3 has 11 amino acids. Germline CDR1 is SGHTA and CDR2 is FQGNSA. V was pared by 4 bases and J by 10 bases, with 3 bases of the junction left unmatched. The CDR3 DNA is TGTGCCAGCAGCTCTCAGGGGGGAGCTTTCTTT. Translation: CASSSQGGAFF.

This clone came up once. This chain uses TRBV7-9 with TRBJ2-2; D unresolved. Germline V CDR1 and CDR2: SEHNR, FQNEAQ (reference sequence). This CDR3 has 14 residues. The V end was cut by 1 base, the J end by 1 base, with 4 bases between. CDR3 region: CASSLGQNTGELFF. CDR3 DNA: TGTGCCAGCAGCTTAGGGCAGAACACCGGGGAGCTGTTTTTT.

The chain carries TRBV5-5 and TRBJ1-6, with D tentatively TRBD1 (6 bases). V was pared by 3 bases and J by 3 bases, with 13 bases between. The CDR3 is made up of 16 amino acids. From germline, CDR1 is SGHKS and CDR2 YYEKEE (reference sequence). The DNA for the CDR3 is TGTGCCAGCAGCTGGGGACGGACAGACTATAATTCACCCCTCCACTTT. Protein sequence: CASSWGRTDYNSPLHF.

A single count supports this clone. The chain is built from TRBV9 and TRBJ2-3, with TRBD1 matching 12 bases. The germline gives CDR1 SGDLS, CDR2 YYNGEE. Trimming took 3 bases from V and 7 from J; bases not matched to a gene: 6. This CDR3 contains 15 residues. The CDR3 DNA reads as TGTGCCAGCAGCGACTCGGGACAGGGGGCACATACGCAGTATTTT. This gives the protein CASSDSGQGAHTQYF.

The CDR3 sequence: CASFPGYTEAFF. The CDR3 DNA reads as TGTGCCAGCTTCCCAGGGTACACTGAAGCTTTCTTT. V gene TRBV7-2 combines with J gene TRBJ1-1; maybe TRBD1 (5 bases). Germline CDR1 reads SGHTA; CDR2 reads FQGNSA. This CDR3 is 12 amino acids long. Trimming left V 8 bases short and J 3 bases short, with 10 bases between.

The chain couples TRBV28 to TRBJ2-1; possible D gene TRBD2, 5 bases. Germline assignment: CDR1 MDHEN and CDR2 SYDVKM. Trimming shortened V by 7 bases and J by 6 bases, and 16 bases separated the two germline ends. CDR3 length equals 14 residues. CDR3 in DNA: TGTGCCAGCACCCCGCGACGGGGATCCAATGAGCAGTTCTTC. This translates into CASTPRRGSNEQFF.

The J gene is TRBJ1-5, the V gene TRBV12-3 or TRBV12-4; D ambiguous. The CDR3 loop spans 12 amino acids. V was cut by 6 bases and J by 5 bases, with 8 bases left in between. DNA of the CDR3: TGTGCCAGCAGGGAGGAATATCAGCCCCAGCATTTT. Translating it yields CASREEYQPQHF.

The chain carries TRBV27 and TRBJ2-3, with 11 bases lining up with TRBD2. Per germline, CDR1 MNHEY and CDR2 SMNVEV (reference sequence). The CDR3 spans 16 residues. Losses at the gene ends were 1 base for V and 2 bases for J; bases not matched to a gene: 2. In nucleotides, the CDR3 is TGTGCCAGCAGTTTATTAGCGGGAGGGTCCACAGATACGCAGTATTTT. Amino acid sequence: CASSLLAGGSTDTQYF.

The chain joins TRBV7-9 to TRBJ2-1; 8 nucleotides agree with TRBD1. V was pared by 5 bases and J by 7 bases, with 10 bases of the junction left unmatched. CDR1 SEHNR and CDR2 FQNEAQ come from the germline V gene (reference sequence). The CDR3 runs to 15 residues. The CDR3 is CASSRPGTGANEQFF. The CDR3, as DNA: TGTGCCAGCAGCCGTCCCGGGACAGGCGCTAATGAGCAGTTCTTC.

The J gene is TRBJ1-5, the V gene TRBV28, with unresolved D. Trimming shortened V by 3 bases and J by 4 bases, and 22 bases separated the two germline ends. The germline gives CDR1 MDHEN, CDR2 SYDVKM. This CDR3 contains 18 residues. Here the CDR3 DNA reads TGTGCCAGCAGTTTTGACCAGCCGTCCGGGGTGCTAAATCAGCCCCAGCATTTT. This codes for CASSFDQPSGVLNQPQHF.

This chain links TRBV5-1 with TRBJ1-6; weak D call: TRBD1 (5 bases). This CDR3 contains 14 residues. Between the trimmed V and J ends, which lost 2 bases and 5 bases, there was a span of 8 bases. Germline lookup yields CDR1 SGHRS and CDR2 YFSETQ. The CDR3 DNA reads TGCGCCAGCAGCTTCGAGACAGATAATTCACCCCTCCACTTT. Translating it yields CASSFETDNSPLHF.

The chain combines TRBV28 with TRBJ2-2, with 12 bases aligning to TRBD2. Germline loops: CDR1 MDHEN, CDR2 SYDVKM. J gave up 2 bases and V 6 bases, and 16 bases lay outside the gene matches. The CDR3 sequence is 20 residues long. This chain's CDR3 is CASSTITSGRIHVNTGELFF. The DNA for the CDR3 is TGTGCCAGCAGCACCATAACTAGCGGGAGGATTCACGTAAACACCGGGGAGCTGTTTTTT.

The chain uses TRBV27 and TRBJ1-1; D ambiguous. Germline V CDR1 and CDR2: MNHEY, SMNVEV (reference sequence). The CDR3 contains 13 residues. V lost 2 bases and J lost 6, with 10 bases in between. CDR3 sequence reads: CASSLKGPPEAFF. The CDR3 DNA reads as TGTGCCAGCAGTTTAAAGGGTCCACCTGAAGCTTTCTTT.

This chain joins TRBV2 and TRBJ2-7; 9 bases map to TRBD1. V shed 11 bases and J 4 bases; nucleotides not matched to a gene: 15. Germline values: CDR1 SNHLY, CDR2 FYNNEI. This CDR3 spans 15 amino acids. The CDR3 DNA reads TGTGCCGGTACAAGGGACAGGGTAAAGGGGTACGAGCAGTACTTC. Residues: CAGTRDRVKGYEQYF.

V usage is TRBV4-1 and J usage is TRBJ1-5; D uncertain. V lost 4 bases and J lost 4, with 11 bases in between. The CDR3 loop spans 14 amino acids. CDR1 MGHRA and CDR2 YSYEKL come from the germline V gene. CDR3 nucleotides: TGCGCCAGCAGCCCGGGTCCTACAAATCAGCCCCAGCATTTT. It encodes CASSPGPTNQPQHF.

The rearrangement joins TRBV2 to TRBJ1-5; D is ambiguous. The CDR3 has 15 residues. Trimming removed 3 bases at V and 0 bases at J, with 9 bases between. Per the germline V gene, CDR1 is SNHLY and CDR2 is FYNNEI. As DNA, the CDR3 is TGTGCCAGCAGTGAGACGGGATATAGCAATCAGCCCCAGCATTTT. As protein: CASSETGYSNQPQHF.

This clone came up once. The chain combines TRBV7-8 with TRBJ1-1, with TRBD1 identical over 12 bases. The CDR3 runs to 15 residues. V lost 5 bases, J lost 7 bases, and 8 bases stayed unmatched. Per germline, CDR1 SGHVS and CDR2 FQNEAQ. The CDR3, as DNA: TGTGCCAGCAGCCTGGGACAGGGGGCGCAAGGTGAAGCTTTCTTT. This gives the protein CASSLGQGAQGEAFF.

The J gene is TRBJ2-2, the V gene TRBV3-1 (or the pseudogene TRBV3-2), with TRBD2 identical over 16 bases. Germline trimming cut 7 bases from V and 5 bases from J; bases unmatched to any gene: 4. The V gene's germline CDR1 is LGHDT and CDR2 YNNKEL (reference sequence). This CDR3 has 16 residues. CDR3 amino acids: CASTGLAGGRTGELFF. DNA of the CDR3: TGTGCCAGCACGGGACTAGCGGGGGGGCGAACCGGGGAGCTGTTTTTT.

The chain links TRBV7-9 to TRBJ1-4; D is undetermined. The CDR3 has 16 residues. Germline assignment: CDR1 SEHNR and CDR2 FQNEAQ (reference sequence). V was clipped by 3 bases and J by 5 bases, with 16 bases between them. The CDR3 region has the DNA TGTGCCAGCAGCTTCGTTTCGGTCAGGCCGAATGAAAAACTGTTTTTT. It is translated as CASSFVSVRPNEKLFF.